The source of this T cell receptor beta chain is a study of shared clonotypes between healthy human individuals. On the study more broadly: Per donor, CD8 memory used one plate, CD8 naive used two, CD4 memory used three and CD4 naive used three.

This CDR3 is 15 amino acids long. V was pared by 1 base and J by 6 bases, with 14 bases between. Looked up from germline, CDR1 is LGHNA and CDR2 is YSLEER. Several immunoSEQ 96-well plates shared each subset's DNA, each plate a replicate. TCRdb's table, derived via immunoSEQ multiplex PCR, lists solely in-frame clones and lacks some. The sample includes roughly 1,100,000 clones, 75% of them seen just once. Donation came from healthy HIV-negative adults that had no recent acute infections or vaccinations. Nashville, Tennessee was home to all donors, each a Caucasian adult. The chain joins TRBV4-3 to TRBJ2-3; D is perhaps TRBD2 (6 bases). The source of this sequence is a man younger than 30 in good health. The sequenced sample was memory CD4+ T cells sorted from blood. The subset is: CD45RA-negative fraction. For the CDR3, the DNA is TGCGCCAGCAGCCAAGTCGGCGGGGCGGGGGATACGCAGTATTTT. It yields the protein CASSQVGGAGDTQYF.